This T cell receptor beta chain is from a study of cytomegalovirus exposure and HLA in healthy donors. The assay was immunoSEQ multiplex PCR, and TCRdb's table has in-frame clones only and misses some. Of around 230,000 clones in the sample, approximately 86% are singletons; the top ten hold roughly 1.2%. Trimming stripped 1 base from V and 7 bases from J, with 11 bases between. In germline, CDR1 is SGHTS, CDR2 YDEGEE. The CDR3 sequence is 13 residues long. Sequencing was performed on PBMCs. The V and J genes are TRBV5-8 and TRBJ1-2; TRBD1 is a possible D gene (5 bases). This receptor was taken from a woman in her 30s in good health and CMV-seropositive. CDR3 in DNA: TGTGCCAGCAGCTTGATCAGGGTCGGTGGCTACACCTTC. Encoded protein: CASSLIRVGGYTF.